This is a list of T cell receptor beta chains from one sample in a study of blood T cell repertoires in COVID-19. Assay used: immunoSEQ multiplex PCR; TCRdb lists only in-frame clones, some missing. The table lists 130,000 or so clones, over 75% of them singletons. Sequencing was done on a sample of peripheral blood. Receptors were obtained from a man aged 55 to 70 with acute or convalescent COVID-19. CDR3s include the opening cysteine and the closing phenylalanine or tryptophan. D genes are given only for firm matches. The size of a clone is reported for some rows only, either as once, few or many, or as a class for expanded clones.

D	V	size	J	DNA	CDR3
NA	TRBV28	once	TRBJ1-3	TGTGCCAGCAATGCCGGGGGTTTGTTAAGTGGAAACACCATATATTTT	CASNAGGLLSGNTIYF
NA	TRBV5-1	NA	TRBJ2-2	TGCGCCAGCAGCCTGGCCGGGATTCAGAACACCGGGGAGCTGTTTTTT	CASSLAGIQNTGELFF
NA	TRBV15	once	TRBJ2-2	TGTGCCACCAGCAGAGTAGCGGTGAACACCGGGGAGCTGTTTTTT	CATSRVAVNTGELFF
NA	TRBV11-3	many	TRBJ2-6	TGTGCCAGACCTACCTGGGCCAGGGGCGCACCCGAGGCCAACGTCCTGACTTTC	CARPTWARGAPEANVLTF
TRBD1	TRBV5-1	NA	TRBJ1-1	TGCGCCAGCAGCGACGTGTGGCAGGGGGACACTGAAGCTTTCTTT	CASSDVWQGDTEAFF
TRBD1	TRBV29-1	NA	TRBJ1-4	TGCAGCGTGTCAGGGGGCCCTAATGAAAAACTGTTTTTT	CSVSGGPNEKLFF
TRBD2	TRBV29-1	NA	TRBJ2-1	TGCAGCGTTTTGCTAGCGGGGGACTACAATGAGCAGTTCTTC	CSVLLAGDYNEQFF
TRBD1	TRBV27	NA	TRBJ2-7	TGTGCCAGCAGTATCTCAGGGGGTCCCGCCAGCGAGCAGTACTTC	CASSISGGPASEQYF
TRBD2	TRBV4-3	once	TRBJ2-1	TGCGCCAGCAGCCAAGAGGGACTAGCGGGGAACTCCTACAATGAGCAGTTCTTC	CASSQEGLAGNSYNEQFF
NA	TRBV11-2	NA	TRBJ2-2	TGTGCCAGCAGCTTAGAGGGAGCCGGGGAGCTGTTTTTT	CASSLEGAGELFF
NA	TRBV3-1/TRBV3-2	once	TRBJ2-1	TGTGCCAGCAGCCTTAAAGGGGGATCAAATGAGCAGTTCTTC	CASSLKGGSNEQFF
TRBD2	TRBV28	NA	TRBJ2-3	TGTGCCAGCAGTTCCCCTAGCGGGAGGATGGATACGCAGTATTTT	CASSSPSGRMDTQYF
TRBD1	TRBV29-1	NA	TRBJ1-4	TGCAGCGTTGACTCCGGGACAGGGGGTATGGGTAATGAAAAACTGTTTTTT	CSVDSGTGGMGNEKLFF
TRBD2	TRBV19	NA	TRBJ2-2	TGTGCCAGTAGTAGCCAGCGGGAGGTCACCGGGGAGCTGTTTTTT	CASSSQREVTGELFF